Each of the 13 T cell receptor beta chains below was sequenced from the same sample in a study of regulatory T cells in long-lasting Graves disease. Time point given: newly diagnosed GD, antithyroid drugs for less than 3 months. PBMCs provided the RNA from which the TCR library was made. CDR3-region Arm-PCR and iRepertoire HTBI primers produced the TCR beta libraries. TCRdb analysed the multiplex PCR reads with MiXCR anew, one entry per CDR3 protein. The sample shows a few hundred thousand distinct CDR3 sequences, around 15% of them seen only once. Separately, the same data were catalogued under a study of T cells in Graves' hyperthyroidism and ophthalmopathy.

The sample consisted of peripheral blood mononuclear cells (PBMCs), taken at new diagnosis, from a patient treated with antithyroid drugs. Every receptor here comes from a man aged 35 to 55 with Graves disease.

Only a few counts were recorded for this clonotype. This sequence joins TRBV6-1 and TRBJ2-7, with 7 bases aligning to TRBD1. J was trimmed by 3 bases and V by 5 bases; bases with no gene match: 10. CDR1 MNHNS and CDR2 SASEGT come from the germline V gene. The CDR3 has 15 residues. The CDR3 spells CASSRYYRGNYEQYF. In DNA form, the CDR3 reads TGTGCCAGCAGTCGATATTACAGGGGAAACTACGAGCAGTACTTC.

The CDR3 loop is CASSPTLRGASGNTIYF. The DNA of the CDR3 is TGCGCCAGCAGCCCCACATTGAGGGGGGCGTCCGGAAACACCATATATTTT. J is TRBJ1-3 and V is TRBV5-1, with D possibly being TRBD1 (6 bases). The germline V gene has CDR1 SGHRS and CDR2 YFSETQ. The CDR3 consists of 17 residues. V was trimmed by 4 bases and J by 4 bases, leaving 21 bases between them.

This clonotype occurred a few times. CDR3 DNA sequence: TGTGCCAGCAGTCGTGTACGACAGGGTCGGGGCTACACCTTC. It specifies CASSRVRQGRGYTF. V is TRBV28 and J is TRBJ1-2; 7 nucleotides match TRBD1. Germline CDR1 reads MDHEN; CDR2 reads SYDVKM. The V gene end was trimmed by 5 bases and the J gene end by 8 bases; junction bases not matched to a gene: 11. This CDR3 comprises 14 residues.

The gene calls are TRBV5-4 and TRBJ2-3, with 12 nucleotides matching TRBD1. Germline values: CDR1 SGHNT, CDR2 YYREEE (reference sequence). This CDR3 is 15 amino acids long. J was trimmed by 6 bases and V by 4 bases; bases with no gene match: 6. The CDR3 DNA follows: TGTGCCAGCAGCCCGGGACAGGGGGCTTCGGATACGCAGTATTTT. Protein product: CASSPGQGASDTQYF.

This chain joins TRBV11-3 and TRBJ2-2; D unresolved. The germline CDR1 and CDR2 sequences are SGHNT and YENEEA. V was trimmed by 5 bases and J by 3 bases, leaving 13 bases between them. The CDR3 runs to 15 residues. CDR3: CASSPYRTDTGELFF. CDR3 DNA: TGTGCCAGCAGCCCCTACCGGACCGACACCGGGGAGCTGTTTTTT.

This clonotype was detected a few times. This rearrangement joins TRBV4-2 to TRBJ1-4; D remains unclear. Germline V gene lookup returns CDR1 LGHNA and CDR2 YNFKEQ. The germline V and J ends were trimmed by 1 base and 5 bases, with 8 bases remaining between them. The CDR3 extends over 14 amino acids. Here the CDR3 DNA reads TGTGCCAGCAGCCAAGGAACAGTGAATGAAAAACTGTTTTTT. Translated: CASSQGTVNEKLFF.

This clonotype appeared a single time. The chain uses TRBV29-1 and TRBJ1-2; D unclear. V was clipped by 3 bases and J by 9 bases, with 20 bases between them. Per the germline V gene, CDR1 is SQVTM and CDR2 is ANQGSEA. This CDR3 spans 14 amino acids. The CDR3 bases are TGCAGCGTTGATAGGGAGGGTTTAAGAAGAAGCTACACCTTC. Translating gives CSVDREGLRRSYTF.

This clonotype has ten or more counts. The genes are TRBV12-3 or TRBV12-4 and TRBJ2-2; 8 bases are a match to TRBD1. This CDR3 has 16 residues. Trimming cost V 3 bases and J 6 bases; bases outside gene matches: 9. CDR3 nucleotides: TGTGCCAGCAGTTTCTTCACAGGGGGAACGGCCGGGGAGCTGTTTTTT. As protein: CASSFFTGGTAGELFF.

Many counts were recorded for this clonotype. The chain uses TRBV7-8 and TRBJ1-2, with TRBD1 as a possible D gene (6 bases). V was clipped by 1 base and J by 4 bases, with 10 bases between them. CDR1 is SGHVS, CDR2 FQNEAQ, per germline. The CDR3 has 14 residues. CDR3 region: CASSLEGGSYGYTF. The CDR3, as DNA: TGTGCCAGCAGCTTAGAGGGGGGTAGCTATGGCTACACCTTC.

This clonotype came up many times. The V and J genes are TRBV11-2 and TRBJ2-3; D assignment may be TRBD1 or TRBD2 (6 bases each). Looked up from germline, CDR1 is SGHAT and CDR2 is FQNNGV. The CDR3 is 14 residues long. V was cut by 3 bases and J by 4 bases, with 11 bases left in between. CDR3 bases: TGTGCCAGCAGCTTGTGGGGGGCCTCAGATACGCAGTATTTT. Protein: CASSLWGASDTQYF.

This clonotype was seen a handful of times. The rearrangement uses TRBV7-6 and TRBJ1-2; 7 nucleotides match TRBD1. This CDR3 has 13 residues. Germline values: CDR1 SGHVS, CDR2 FNYEAQ. V dropped 5 bases and J dropped 7; count of bases not matched to a gene: 7. CDR3 sequence (DNA): TGTGCCAGCAGCGGGTGGGACAGCTCTGGCTACACCTTC. Its translation: CASSGWDSSGYTF.

In the case of this clonotype: One end of the junction varies from germline; a read error may be responsible. The chain employs TRBV6-5 and TRBJ2-1; D is ambiguous. The CDR3 loop spans 15 amino acids. CDR1 is MNHEY, CDR2 SVGAGI, per germline. Here the CDR3 DNA reads TGTGCCAGCAGTTACAGCATACCCTCCTACAGTGAGCAGTTCTTC. It encodes CASSYSIPSYSEQFF.

The chain combines TRBV11-1 with TRBJ2-7, with a weak D call TRBD2 (6 bases). From germline, CDR1 is SGHAT and CDR2 FQDESV (reference sequence). V dropped 5 bases and J dropped 11 bases, with 19 bases sitting between them. The CDR3 covers 13 residues. CDR3 sequence: CASSLSQTGEEYF. As DNA, the CDR3 is TGTGCCAGCAGCCTCTCTCAGACGGGGGAGGAGTACTTC.